Following are 16 T cell receptor beta chains from one sample sequenced in a study of STAT5B mutations in CD4+ large granular lymphocyte leukemia. The method was immunoSEQ multiplex PCR; TCRdb's version includes in-frame clones alone and lacks a portion of them. Found here are some 33,000 clones, 74% of them singletons; the top ten hold approximately 0.29%. Sequencing used CD4+ T cells from blood buffy coats. These receptors originate from a human donor in good health.

This clone was seen a single time. The chain recombines TRBV5-1 with TRBJ1-3; a possible D gene is TRBD1 (5 bases). This CDR3 region has 16 residues. Germline lookup yields CDR1 SGHRS and CDR2 YFSETQ. Trimming took 4 bases from V and 0 from J, leaving 14 bases between them. The CDR3, as DNA: TGCGCCAGCAGCACCCAGACAGCGAGCTCTGGAAACACCATATATTTT. As protein: CASSTQTASSGNTIYF.

The V and J genes are TRBV19 and TRBJ1-4; 8 positions match TRBD1. The V gene end was trimmed by 7 bases and the J gene end by 8 bases; junction bases not matched to a gene: 9. CDR1 is LNHDA, CDR2 SQIVND, per germline (reference sequence). The CDR3 is made up of 14 amino acids. CDR3 region: CASTLDRGNEKLFF. The CDR3 nucleotides are TGTGCCAGTACCTTAGACAGGGGAAACGAAAAACTGTTTTTT.

The sample holds a few counts of this clone. The genes are TRBV10-1 and TRBJ2-5; D is uncertain. Germline CDR1 and CDR2: WNHNN and SYGVQD (reference sequence). V lost 7 bases and J lost 3, with 3 bases in between. The CDR3 length is 10 residues. The CDR3 DNA is TGCGCCAGCACCGAAGAGACCCAGTACTTC. Translation gives CASTEETQYF.

This clone was observed a few times. This sequence joins TRBV2 and TRBJ2-1; D is unresolved. Germline CDR1 SNHLY, CDR2 FYNNEI. There are 14 residues in the CDR3. V lost 5 bases and J 3 bases, leaving 11 bases between the germline ends. CDR3: CASSRTYIYNEQFF. The CDR3 DNA sequence: TGTGCCAGCAGTCGGACCTATATCTACAATGAGCAGTTCTTC.

The chain has TRBV11-3 and TRBJ1-4; D call uncertain. Germline-derived CDR1 and CDR2 are SGHNT and YENEEA. The CDR3 is made up of 15 amino acids. The V and J ends lost 5 bases and 4 bases respectively, with 14 bases between them. The CDR3 nucleotides are TGTGCCAGCAGCCCCAGAGTGGGTGGTAATGAAAAACTGTTTTTT. Translation: CASSPRVGGNEKLFF.

V gene TRBV11-2 combines with J gene TRBJ1-5; D possibly corresponds to TRBD1 (5 bases). Germline CDR1 is SGHAT and CDR2 is FQNNGV. There are 13 residues in the CDR3. Trimming took 0 bases from V and 5 from J, leaving 5 bases between them. This CDR3 reads CASSLDRDQPQHF. CDR3 bases: TGTGCCAGCAGCTTAGACAGGGATCAGCCCCAGCATTTT.

This chain joins TRBV7-9 and TRBJ2-6; 9 bases agree with TRBD1. Germline CDR1 SEHNR, CDR2 FQNEAQ (reference sequence). The V gene end was trimmed by 4 bases and the J gene end by 4 bases; junction bases not matched to a gene: 8. There are 17 residues in the CDR3. The DNA for the CDR3 is TGTGCCAGCAGCTCCGGGACAGGGATACGCGGGGCCAACGTCCTGACTTTC. The encoded protein is CASSSGTGIRGANVLTF.

This chain links TRBV2 with TRBJ1-5; D not resolved. Looked up from germline, CDR1 is SNHLY and CDR2 is FYNNEI. The ends were cut back, 6 bases at V and 5 bases at J, with 17 bases in the middle. The CDR3 contains 15 residues. CDR3 sequence (DNA): TGTGCCAGCAGACAAAACACAAGGAGTGATCAGCCCCAGCATTTT. Amino acids: CASRQNTRSDQPQHF.

This chain connects TRBV19 to TRBJ1-5; 9 bases agree with TRBD1. The CDR3 covers 17 residues. J was trimmed by 6 bases and V by 3 bases; bases with no gene match: 12. CDR1 is LNHDA, CDR2 SQIVND, per germline (reference sequence). CDR3 protein: CASSMVGLGQGSQPQHF. The CDR3 nucleotides read TGTGCCAGTAGTATGGTGGGTTTGGGACAGGGCTCTCAGCCCCAGCATTTT.

The chain recombines TRBV19 with TRBJ2-4; D not certain. The CDR3 spans 14 residues. The germline V and J ends were trimmed by 1 base and 3 bases, with 7 bases remaining between them. Looked up from germline, CDR1 is LNHDA and CDR2 is SQIVND (reference sequence). This CDR3 reads CASSIGPGKNIQYF. The CDR3 DNA is TGTGCCAGTAGTATAGGGCCAGGCAAAAACATTCAGTACTTC.

The chain joins TRBV11-3 to TRBJ2-1; maybe TRBD1 (5 bases). CDR3 size: 14 residues. From germline, CDR1 is SGHNT and CDR2 YENEEA. V gave up 1 base and J gave up 6 bases, with 10 bases separating them. The CDR3 DNA reads as TGTGCCAGCAGCTTAGTCCAGGGTGGCAATGAGCAGTTCTTC. Residues: CASSLVQGGNEQFF.

J is TRBJ2-7 and V is TRBV6-1; 7 positions agree with TRBD1. The CDR3 contains 14 residues. V shed 5 bases and J 6 bases; nucleotides not matched to a gene: 10. Per the germline V gene, CDR1 is MNHNS and CDR2 is SASEGT. CDR3 DNA sequence: TGTGCCAGCAGTAGAGAAAGGGACAGCGCCGAGCAGTACTTC. Protein: CASSRERDSAEQYF.

CDR3 amino acids: CSVRGLAGPGETQYF. CDR3 DNA: TGCAGCGTTAGAGGACTAGCGGGGCCAGGGGAGACCCAGTACTTC. This chain connects TRBV29-1 to TRBJ2-5; 12 nucleotides line up with TRBD2. CDR3 length: 15 residues. J lost 5 bases, V lost 5 bases, and 9 bases had no gene match. Germline CDR1 is SQVTM and CDR2 is ANQGSEA.

V is TRBV18 and J is TRBJ2-7; 8 positions match TRBD2. With 3 bases clipped from V and 5 bases from J, the junction kept 9 bases outside the gene matches. Germline lookup yields CDR1 KGHSH and CDR2 LQKENI. The CDR3 consists of 15 residues. The DNA for the CDR3 is TGTGCCAGCTCACCGCCGGTAAGCGGGGGAGACGAGCAGTACTTC. This encodes CASSPPVSGGDEQYF.

V is TRBV11-2 and J is TRBJ2-4, with TRBD2 identical over 7 bases. Per the germline V gene, CDR1 is SGHAT and CDR2 is FQNNGV. J lost 6 bases, V lost 5 bases, and 22 bases had no gene match. The CDR3 has 19 amino acids. The CDR3 protein is CASSPQITDLAGSINIQYF. CDR3 coding DNA: TGTGCCAGCAGCCCACAGATTACCGACTTAGCGGGTAGTATAAACATTCAGTACTTC.

The V and J genes are TRBV2 and TRBJ2-1; the match to TRBD2 covers 8 bases. This CDR3 contains 16 residues. Germline trimming cut 5 bases from V and 4 bases from J; bases unmatched to any gene: 10. Germline CDR1 is SNHLY and CDR2 is FYNNEI. CDR3 protein: CASSPPGLGSYNEQFF. As DNA, the CDR3 is TGTGCCAGCAGTCCTCCGGGACTAGGGTCTTACAATGAGCAGTTCTTC.